A single TCR beta chain is shown here with its context. No antigen is known for it. Repertoires were generated with immunoSEQ multiplex PCR, while TCRdb's copy carries only in-frame clones and drops some. The sample yields 43,000 or so clones, 88% seen once. The data stem from a study of ipilimumab plus nivolumab after autologous stem cell transplantation. Study-wide context: Typical patient got roughly 5 ipilimumab doses and roughly 8 nivolumab doses (median). Myeloma patients were high-risk transplant-naive or relapsed within 3 years of first autologous transplant.

Whole-study results and caveats: Authors suggest TCR repertoire, Treg phenotype and gut microbiota support further study.

Patients got 3 mg/kg IV nivolumab weeks 1, 4, 7, 10, then biweekly through week 26. This clonotype was sampled from a male donor with multiple myeloma. The specimen was PBMCs, collected in a trial of ipilimumab plus nivolumab as post-transplant consolidation.

The CDR3 nucleotides read TGTGCCAGCACCACACTTGGGGACTACTATCTACATTATGAGCAGTTCTTC. It is translated as CASTTLGDYYLHYEQFF. The V call is TRBV27, the J call TRBJ2-1; 7 bases agree with TRBD2. V lost 7 bases and J lost 8; bases outside the gene matches: 20. This CDR3 region has 17 residues. From germline, CDR1 is MNHEY and CDR2 SMNVEV (reference sequence).